This record concerns one T cell receptor (beta chain) sequence. Germline V CDR1 and CDR2: LNHDA, SQIVND (reference sequence). The V gene lost 5 bases and the J gene lost 0 bases, with 17 bases spanning the gap. This CDR3 has 16 amino acids. The data originate from a study of blood T cell repertoires in COVID-19. The repertoire was sequenced with immunoSEQ multiplex PCR; TCRdb's copy has only in-frame clones and lacks some. Here the sample spans approximately 200,000 clones, about 84% being singletons. This TCR derives from an elderly woman with COVID-19, enrolled during active disease. The chain has TRBV19 and TRBJ2-7, with D tentatively TRBD2 (6 bases). Sequencing was performed on peripheral blood. CDR3 residues: CASSGGGQISSYEQYF. The CDR3 DNA reads TGTGCCAGTAGTGGGGGAGGTCAAATCTCCTCCTACGAGCAGTACTTC.